Below are 8 T cell receptor beta chains sequenced from a single sample in a study of read filtering for tumor transcriptome and immune sequencing. From 300 to 400 ng of RNA, a library with molecular barcoded alpha/delta and beta/gamma adaptors was made. A single record per CDR3 protein comes from TCRdb applying MiXCR to the reads. The sample shows roughly 69,000 distinct CDR3 sequences, 11% to 15% of them seen only once. The sequencing input was a population of CD138-negative cells sorted from bone marrow. These TCRs come from a donor aged 40 or over with multiple myeloma.

This clonotype was observed many times. This rearrangement joins TRBV4-3 to TRBJ2-5, with D perhaps TRBD2 (6 bases). The V and J ends lost 0 bases and 1 base respectively, with 12 bases between them. The CDR3 totals 16 residues. CDR1 and CDR2 from the germline V gene are LGHNA and YSLEER. The CDR3 DNA follows: TGCGCCAGCAGCCAAGATCCCGGACTACCCCAAGAGACCCAGTACTTC. This translates into CASSQDPGLPQETQYF.

This clonotype was picked up many times. The rearrangement joins TRBV29-1 to TRBJ1-5, with TRBD1 matching 7 bases. With 4 bases clipped from V and 1 base from J, the junction kept 4 bases outside the gene matches. The CDR3 is made up of 14 amino acids. Germline V gene sequence: CDR1 SQVTM, CDR2 ANQGSEA. The CDR3 DNA reads as TGCAGCGTTGGACAGGGTTCCAGCAATCAGCCCCAGCATTTT. The encoded protein is CSVGQGSSNQPQHF.

There are many counts of this clonotype. J is TRBJ2-7 and V is TRBV27, with a possible D match to TRBD1 (6 bases). Germline CDR1 MNHEY, CDR2 SMNVEV (reference sequence). The CDR3 runs 11 residues. V was cut by 2 bases and J by 7 bases, with 6 bases left in between. The CDR3 DNA reads TGTGCCAGCAGTTTAGGACAGGAGCAGTACTTC. Amino acids: CASSLGQEQYF.

This clonotype was detected ten times or more. The J gene is TRBJ1-5, the V gene TRBV6-2 or TRBV6-3; D not resolved. Per the germline V gene, CDR1 is MNHEY and CDR2 is SVGEGT. V lost 4 bases, J lost 2 bases, and 15 bases lay in between. This CDR3 comprises 16 residues. CDR3 protein: CASSFAVLSGNQPQHF. In DNA form, the CDR3 reads TGTGCCAGCAGTTTCGCTGTCTTGTCGGGCAATCAGCCCCAGCATTTT.

Of note for this clonotype: This may be a read error, as it is one base from a much larger clone. The gene calls are TRBV7-9 and TRBJ2-7; D may be TRBD1 or TRBD2 (6 bases each). This CDR3 has 16 amino acids. Germline CDR1 reads SEHNR; CDR2 reads FQNEAQ (reference sequence). CDR3 in amino acids: CAISLADITGSYEQYF. DNA of the CDR3: TGTGCCATCAGCTTAGCGGATATCACAGGGAGCTACGAGCAGTACTTC.

Comment on this clonotype: Germline is not matched at one junction end, which may reflect a read error. This chain uses TRBV24-1 with TRBJ1-5; TRBD1 agrees at 9 bases. The germline gives CDR1 KGHDR, CDR2 SFDVKD. The CDR3 sequence is 15 residues long. The CDR3 coding sequence is TGTGCCACCGGTGATTCCGGGACAGGGAAACAGCCCCAGCATTTT. Translated, it gives CATGDSGTGKQPQHF.

This clonotype was counted at least ten times. V is TRBV20-1 and J is TRBJ2-1; 8 bases are a match to TRBD2. This CDR3 is built from 15 residues. The V gene's germline CDR1 is DFQATT and CDR2 SNEGSKA (reference sequence). J was trimmed by 0 bases and V by 6 bases; bases with no gene match: 7. The CDR3 loop reads CSASSGTSSYNEQFF. The CDR3 DNA is TGCAGTGCCAGTAGCGGGACCAGCTCCTACAATGAGCAGTTCTTC.

This clonotype occurred many times. CDR3 sequence (DNA): TGTGCCAGTAGTATCAGCCGATACAATGAGCAGTTCTTC. Encoded protein: CASSISRYNEQFF. V is TRBV19 and J is TRBJ2-1, with D unclear. The germline V gene encodes CDR1 LNHDA and CDR2 SQIVND (reference sequence). Trimming left V 3 bases short and J 4 bases short, with 7 bases between. CDR3 length: 13 amino acids.